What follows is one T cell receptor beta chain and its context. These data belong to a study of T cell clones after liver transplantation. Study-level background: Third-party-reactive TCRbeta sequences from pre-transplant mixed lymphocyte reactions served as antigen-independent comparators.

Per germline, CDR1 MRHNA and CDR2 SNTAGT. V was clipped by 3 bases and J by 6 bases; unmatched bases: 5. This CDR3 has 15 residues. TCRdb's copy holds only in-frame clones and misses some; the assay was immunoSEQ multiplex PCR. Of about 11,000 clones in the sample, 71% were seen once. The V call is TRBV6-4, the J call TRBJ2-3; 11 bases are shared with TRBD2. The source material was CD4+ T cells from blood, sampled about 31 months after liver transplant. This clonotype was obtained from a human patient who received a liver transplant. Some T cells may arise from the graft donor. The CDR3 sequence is CASSEVAGGLDTQYF. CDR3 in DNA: TGTGCCAGCAGTGAAGTAGCGGGGGGGCTGGATACGCAGTATTTT.